The rows below give T cell receptor beta chains drawn from one sample of a study of lymphopenia after photon versus proton radiotherapy. Profiled with immunoSEQ multiplex PCR; TCRdb holds only in-frame clones, not every one. The sample has 60,000 or so clones; approximately 84% are singletons. Here the sequenced sample was peripheral blood, taken from a patient treated with photon-based radiotherapy. These receptors all come from a man aged 40-49 years with gastric cancer. Each CDR3 is given with its conserved first and last residue. The D gene is left open where the match is weak. Expanded clones get a size class; other rows say once, few or many, or leave the size out.

abundance	j_gene	d_gene	v_gene	CDR3nt	CDR3aa
few	TRBJ1-2	-	TRBV7-2	TGTGCCAGCAGCAATGGTGGCTACACCTTC	CASSNGGYTF
-	TRBJ1-2	-	TRBV7-9	TGTGCCAGCAGCATAGCGTCGTCAGAAGGGGGCTACACCTTC	CASSIASSEGGYTF
-	TRBJ2-5	-	TRBV9	TGTGCCAGCAGCCCGGGGGGCGACCAAGAGACCCAGTACTTC	CASSPGGDQETQYF
-	TRBJ2-3	-	TRBV2	TGTGCCAGCAGTCCGGGACTTGATACGCAGTATTTT	CASSPGLDTQYF
-	TRBJ1-4	-	TRBV19	TGTGCCAGTAGTCCAGGACAGAGCCTTTTCGCTAATGAAAAACTGTTTTTT	CASSPGQSLFANEKLFF
-	TRBJ2-5	-	TRBV11-1	TGTGCCAGCAGCTTACAACAGGTCCAAGAGACCCAGTACTTC	CASSLQQVQETQYF
-	TRBJ2-6	-	TRBV4-3	TGCGCCAGCAGCCAAGATCGGAGCTCTGGGGCCAACGTCCTGACTTTC	CASSQDRSSGANVLTF
-	TRBJ2-7	-	TRBV6-1	TGTGCCAGCAGTGTAGGGGTGGGGTTCTACGAGCAGTACTTC	CASSVGVGFYEQYF
-	TRBJ2-2	TRBD2	TRBV19	TGTGCCAGTAGCCCAACAGCGGGGGGCAACACCGGGGAGCTGTTTTTT	CASSPTAGGNTGELFF
-	TRBJ2-7	-	TRBV5-6	TGTGCCAGCAGCTTGAGCCCGAGCCACGAGCAGTACTTC	CASSLSPSHEQYF
-	TRBJ2-5	-	TRBV11-1	TGTGCCAGCAGCTTAGGCAGAGAAGAGACCCAGTACTTC	CASSLGREETQYF
-	TRBJ1-1	-	TRBV7-9	TGTGCCAGCAGCTTAGCAGGCCAGCAGAACACTGAAGCTTTCTTT	CASSLAGQQNTEAFF
-	TRBJ1-4	-	TRBV7-8	TGTGCCAGCAGCTTACGCGTAAGGGATGGGGAAAAACTGTTTTTT	CASSLRVRDGEKLFF
-	TRBJ1-2	-	TRBV9	TGTGCCAGCAGCGTAGGGGTTGTGGGGGAAAATGGCTACACCTTC	CASSVGVVGENGYTF
-	TRBJ2-3	-	TRBV5-1	TGCGCCAGCAGCTTACGCGGGATTGACCCCACAGATACGCAGTATTTT	CASSLRGIDPTDTQYF
-	TRBJ2-1	-	TRBV6-5	TGTGCCAACTCGGGGGAAACATCGAATGAGCAGTTCTTC	CANSGETSNEQFF
-	TRBJ1-1	TRBD1	TRBV18	TGTGCCAGCTCAAACCGGGACAGGGGGCAATCTGAAGCTTTCTTT	CASSNRDRGQSEAFF
medium-sized	TRBJ1-5	-	TRBV7-9	TGTGCCAGCAGCTTAGTTGGTCAGCCCCAGCATTTT	CASSLVGQPQHF
-	TRBJ1-2	-	TRBV10-3	TGTGCCATCAGTGAGTCTCAAAGGGAGGGTGGCTACACCTTC	CAISESQREGGYTF
-	TRBJ2-3	-	TRBV29-1	TGCAGCGTTGAATTAGGTCGGGCAGATACGCAGTATTTT	CSVELGRADTQYF
-	TRBJ2-3	-	TRBV18	TGTGCCAGCGCGCCCGCGGCAGATACGCAGTATTTT	CASAPAADTQYF
once	TRBJ2-3	TRBD2	TRBV2	TGTGCCAGCAGTGTTTTTAGCGGGGGCACAGATACGCAGTATTTT	CASSVFSGGTDTQYF
-	TRBJ1-5	-	TRBV27	TGTGCCAGCAGTCCGGGCCCCAGGGATGGGGGCAATCAGCCCCAGCATTTT	CASSPGPRDGGNQPQHF
-	TRBJ2-7	TRBD1	TRBV5-1	TGCGCCAGCAGCACCCGACAGGGCGGTTACGAGCAGTACTTC	CASSTRQGGYEQYF
-	TRBJ2-6	-	TRBV7-2	TGTGCCAGCAGCTTAGTAGTGTTGATCTCTGGGGCCAACGTCCTGACTTTC	CASSLVVLISGANVLTF
-	TRBJ2-3	-	TRBV5-1	TGCGCCAGCAGCTTGCGGGGGACCCGCACAGATACGCAGTATTTT	CASSLRGTRTDTQYF
-	TRBJ1-1	-	TRBV5-6	TGTGCCAGCTATAGGAACACTGAAGCTTTCTTT	CASYRNTEAFF
-	TRBJ1-2	-	TRBV9	TGTGCCAGCAGCGTCCTGCAGGGACGGGGCTACACCTTC	CASSVLQGRGYTF
once	TRBJ2-5	-	TRBV30	TGTGCCTGGACTTTAGAAGGTTTCCAAGAGACCCAGTACTTC	CAWTLEGFQETQYF
-	TRBJ1-6	TRBD1	TRBV2	TGTGCCAGCATTCCTGAACAGGGGCGGACTTCACCCCTCCACTTT	CASIPEQGRTSPLHF
-	TRBJ1-1	-	TRBV30	TGTGCCTGGAGGGCCCTGACTGAAGCTTTCTTT	CAWRALTEAFF
-	TRBJ1-6	TRBD1	TRBV29-1	TGCAGCGTGACGTTAGGACAGGGCAATTCACCCCTCCACTTT	CSVTLGQGNSPLHF
-	TRBJ1-2	-	TRBV25-1	TGTGCCAGCAGTGAATATCGCGATACTAACTATGGCTACACCTTC	CASSEYRDTNYGYTF
-	TRBJ2-1	TRBD2	TRBV4-2	TGTGCCAGCAGCCCACGAGAGCGGGAAGAGCAGTTCTTC	CASSPREREEQFF
-	TRBJ2-7	-	TRBV5-6	TGTGCCAGCAGCCCAGGTGAGGTGTACGAGCAGTACTTC	CASSPGEVYEQYF